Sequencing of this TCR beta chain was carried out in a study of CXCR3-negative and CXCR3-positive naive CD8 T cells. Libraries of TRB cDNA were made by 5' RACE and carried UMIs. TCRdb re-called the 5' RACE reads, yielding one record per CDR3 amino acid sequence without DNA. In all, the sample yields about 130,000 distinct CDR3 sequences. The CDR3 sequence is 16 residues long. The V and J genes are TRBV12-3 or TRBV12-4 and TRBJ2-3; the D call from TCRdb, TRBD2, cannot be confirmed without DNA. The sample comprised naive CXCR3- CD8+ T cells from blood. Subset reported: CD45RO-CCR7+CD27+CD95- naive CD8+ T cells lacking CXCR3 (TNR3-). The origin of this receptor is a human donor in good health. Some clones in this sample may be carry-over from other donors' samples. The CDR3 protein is CASRGLAGSSGDTQYF.